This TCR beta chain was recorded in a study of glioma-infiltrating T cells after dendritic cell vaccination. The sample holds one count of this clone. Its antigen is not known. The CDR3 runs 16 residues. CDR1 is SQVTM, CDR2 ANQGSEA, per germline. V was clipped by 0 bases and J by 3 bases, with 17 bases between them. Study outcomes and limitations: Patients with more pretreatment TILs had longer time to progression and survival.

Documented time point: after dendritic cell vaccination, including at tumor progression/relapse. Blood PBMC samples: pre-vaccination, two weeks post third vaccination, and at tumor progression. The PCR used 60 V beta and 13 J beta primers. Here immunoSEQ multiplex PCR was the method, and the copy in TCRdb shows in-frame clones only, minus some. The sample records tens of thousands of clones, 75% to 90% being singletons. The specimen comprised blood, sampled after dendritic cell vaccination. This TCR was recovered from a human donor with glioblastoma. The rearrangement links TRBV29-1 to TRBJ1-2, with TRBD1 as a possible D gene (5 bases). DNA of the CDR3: TGCAGCGTTGAAGATGGGTCAGGCAGGGATGACTATGGCTACACCTTC. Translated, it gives CSVEDGSGRDDYGYTF.